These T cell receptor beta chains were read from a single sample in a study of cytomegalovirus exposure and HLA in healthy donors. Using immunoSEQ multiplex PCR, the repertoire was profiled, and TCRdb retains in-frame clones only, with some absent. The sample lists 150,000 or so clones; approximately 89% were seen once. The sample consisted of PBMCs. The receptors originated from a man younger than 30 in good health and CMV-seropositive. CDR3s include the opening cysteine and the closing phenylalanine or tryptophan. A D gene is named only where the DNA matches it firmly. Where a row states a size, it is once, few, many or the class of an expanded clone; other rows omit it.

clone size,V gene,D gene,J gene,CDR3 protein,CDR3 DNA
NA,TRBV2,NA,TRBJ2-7,CASSQESEQYF,TGTGCCAGCAGTCAAGAGAGCGAGCAGTACTTC
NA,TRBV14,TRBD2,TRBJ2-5,CASSGLAGTFQETQYF,TGTGCCAGCAGCGGACTAGCGGGAACCTTCCAAGAGACCCAGTACTTC
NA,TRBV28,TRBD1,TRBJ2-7,CASSLPTGVYEQYF,TGTGCCAGCAGCCTACCGACAGGGGTCTACGAGCAGTACTTC
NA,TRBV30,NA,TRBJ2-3,CAWGMGRGDTQYF,TGTGCCTGGGGCATGGGGCGGGGAGATACGCAGTATTTT
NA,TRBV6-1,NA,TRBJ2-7,CASSEGAGVLYEQYF,TGTGCCAGCAGTGAAGGGGCAGGGGTTCTTTACGAGCAGTACTTC
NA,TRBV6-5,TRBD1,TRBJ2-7,CASSLTGTGGYEQYF,TGTGCCAGCAGTTTAACCGGGACAGGGGGCTACGAGCAGTACTTC
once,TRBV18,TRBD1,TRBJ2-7,CASSSGQLSSYEQYF,TGTGCCAGCTCGTCGGGACAGTTGAGCTCCTACGAGCAGTACTTC
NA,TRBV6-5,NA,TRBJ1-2,CASSYVPGTGGYTF,TGTGCCAGCAGTTACGTCCCGGGTACGGGGGGCTACACCTTC
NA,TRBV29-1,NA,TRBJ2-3,CSVILVGQGDTQYF,TGCAGCGTAATCTTGGTGGGTCAGGGGGATACGCAGTATTTT
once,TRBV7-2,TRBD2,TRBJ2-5,CASSLRGSGETQYF,TGTGCCAGCAGCTTGCGGGGGTCCGGGGAGACCCAGTACTTC
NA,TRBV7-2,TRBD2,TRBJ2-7,CASSRRGGGGRLENYEQYF,TGTGCCAGCAGCCGCCGGGGGGGAGGAGGGAGGTTGGAGAACTACGAGCAGTACTTC
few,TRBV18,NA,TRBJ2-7,CASSLTNLYEQYF,TGTGCCAGCTCACTCACCAATCTATACGAGCAGTACTTC
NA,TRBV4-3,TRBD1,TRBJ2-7,CASSQVYRDRRSYEQYF,TGCGCCAGCAGCCAAGTATATAGGGACAGACGCTCCTACGAGCAGTACTTC
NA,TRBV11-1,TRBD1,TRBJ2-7,CASSLGQGAHEQYF,TGTGCCAGCAGCTTGGGACAGGGGGCCCACGAGCAGTACTTC
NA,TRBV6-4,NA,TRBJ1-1,CASRGAPGTEAFF,TGTGCCAGCAGGGGGGCACCGGGAACTGAAGCTTTCTTT
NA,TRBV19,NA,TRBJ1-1,CASSPGPGRGTEAFF,TGTGCCAGTAGTCCCGGCCCGGGGAGGGGGACTGAAGCTTTCTTT
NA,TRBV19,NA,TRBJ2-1,CASRLVPNSYNEQFF,TGTGCCAGCAGGCTGGTGCCGAACTCCTACAATGAGCAGTTCTTC
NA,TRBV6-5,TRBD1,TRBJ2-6,CASSLDRYGANVLTF,TGTGCCAGCAGTTTGGACAGGTACGGGGCCAACGTCCTGACTTTC
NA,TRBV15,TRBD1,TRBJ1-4,CATKTGSVEKLFF,TGTGCCACCAAGACAGGGTCTGTGGAAAAACTGTTTTTT
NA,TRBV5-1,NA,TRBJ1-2,CASSPGQFNYGYTF,TGCGCCAGCAGCCCCGGACAGTTCAACTATGGCTACACCTTC
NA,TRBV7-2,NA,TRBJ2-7,CASSLGRQSYEQYF,TGTGCCAGCAGCTTAGGGCGACAGTCCTACGAGCAGTACTTC
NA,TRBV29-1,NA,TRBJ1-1,CSVEITRELGAFF,TGCAGCGTTGAAATTACCCGCGAACTAGGAGCTTTCTTT
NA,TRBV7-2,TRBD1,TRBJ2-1,CASSLQGAPYNEQFF,TGTGCCAGCAGCTTACAGGGGGCCCCCTACAATGAGCAGTTCTTC
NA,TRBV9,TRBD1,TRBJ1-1,CAEGQGNTEAFF,TGTGCCGAGGGACAGGGGAACACTGAAGCTTTCTTT
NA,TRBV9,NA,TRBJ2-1,CASSVGVAAYNEQFF,TGTGCCAGCAGCGTAGGGGTAGCGGCTTACAATGAGCAGTTCTTC
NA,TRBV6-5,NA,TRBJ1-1,CASSYFQGSNTEAFF,TGTGCCAGCAGTTACTTTCAGGGAAGTAACACTGAAGCTTTCTTT
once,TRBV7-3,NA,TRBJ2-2,CASSRGQRSGELFF,TGTGCCAGCAGCCGTGGACAGCGGTCCGGGGAGCTGTTTTTT
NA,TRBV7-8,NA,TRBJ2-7,CASSPGGGANEQYF,TGTGCCAGCAGCCCCGGAGGGGGGGCCAACGAGCAGTACTTC
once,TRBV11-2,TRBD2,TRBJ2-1,CASSFGGSSYNEQFF,TGTGCCAGCAGCTTCGGCGGGAGCTCCTACAATGAGCAGTTCTTC
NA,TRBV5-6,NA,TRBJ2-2,CASSLLTVLGPGELFF,TGTGCCAGCAGCTTGCTAACCGTTTTGGGGCCCGGGGAGCTGTTTTTT
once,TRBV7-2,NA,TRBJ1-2,CASSLVAGRFSNYGYTF,TGTGCCAGCAGCTTAGTGGCAGGGAGGTTTAGTAACTATGGCTACACCTTC
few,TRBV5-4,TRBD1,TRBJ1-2,CASSLVDREGNGYTF,TGTGCCAGCAGCTTGGTTGACAGGGAAGGCAATGGCTACACCTTC
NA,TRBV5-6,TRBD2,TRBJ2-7,CASSFTSGGAGEQYF,TGTGCCAGCAGTTTTACTAGCGGGGGGGCCGGCGAGCAGTACTTC
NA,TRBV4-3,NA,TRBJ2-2,CASSPNLGRAGELFF,TGCGCCAGCAGCCCCAACCTGGGCAGGGCCGGGGAGCTGTTTTTT
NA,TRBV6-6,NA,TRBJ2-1,CASSYSRHEQFF,TGTGCCAGCAGTTACTCGAGGCATGAGCAGTTCTTC
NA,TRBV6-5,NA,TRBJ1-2,CASRPGYPYGYTF,TGTGCCAGCAGGCCAGGGTACCCTTATGGCTACACCTTC
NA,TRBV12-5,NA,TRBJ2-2,CASAAADNTGELFF,TGTGCTAGTGCGGCGGCAGACAACACCGGGGAGCTGTTTTTT
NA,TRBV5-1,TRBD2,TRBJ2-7,CASSFLAGGPNEQYF,TGCGCCAGCAGCTTTCTAGCGGGAGGGCCCAACGAGCAGTACTTC
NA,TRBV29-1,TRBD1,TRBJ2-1,CSVEVGGEQFF,TGCAGCGTTGAAGTAGGGGGCGAGCAGTTCTTC
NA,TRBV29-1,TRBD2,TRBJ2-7,CSVDSGRYEQYF,TGCAGCGTTGACAGCGGGAGGTACGAGCAGTACTTC
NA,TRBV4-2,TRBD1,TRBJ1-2,CASSMGQGAEGYTF,TGTGCCAGCAGCATGGGCCAGGGGGCAGAGGGCTACACCTTC
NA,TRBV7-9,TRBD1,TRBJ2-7,CASSLRTGSSYEQYF,TGTGCCAGCAGCCTAAGGACAGGCTCGAGCTACGAGCAGTACTTC
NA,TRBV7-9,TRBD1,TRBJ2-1,CASSSRDSIDEQFF,TGTGCCAGCAGCTCCCGGGACAGTATCGATGAGCAGTTCTTC
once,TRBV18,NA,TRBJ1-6,CASSPSHGGGSPLHF,TGTGCCAGCTCACCCTCACACGGCGGGGGCTCACCCCTCCACTTT
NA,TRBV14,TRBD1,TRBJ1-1,CASSQENRGRTEAFF,TGTGCCAGCAGCCAAGAGAACAGGGGGAGGACTGAAGCTTTCTTT
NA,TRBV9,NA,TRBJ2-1,CASSFDTGSAEQFF,TGTGCCAGCAGCTTCGATACAGGGTCCGCTGAGCAGTTCTTC